This TCR beta chain came from a study of cytomegalovirus exposure and HLA in healthy donors. Regarding the study as a whole: Previous analysis showed most TCR beta V segments were productive about 90% or about 30% of the time.

Of note for this clone: Its antigen is undetermined.

The CDR3 consists of 18 residues. V shed 1 base and J shed 0 bases, with 18 bases lying between them. Germline values: CDR1 SGHVS, CDR2 FNYEAQ. The PCR contained 60 Vbeta and 13 Jbeta primers. Clones were read by immunoSEQ multiplex PCR, and TCRdb kept only the in-frame ones, dropping some. The sample lists 90,000 or so clones; roughly 80% were seen once. The receptor comes from a man aged 30 to 45 in good health and CMV-seropositive. The chain recombines TRBV7-6 with TRBJ1-1; D gene unclear. The sequenced sample consisted of PBMCs. CDR3 sequence: CASSLGGVRFGLNTEAFF. CDR3 in DNA: TGTGCCAGCAGCTTAGGCGGGGTACGGTTTGGGTTGAACACTGAAGCTTTCTTT.